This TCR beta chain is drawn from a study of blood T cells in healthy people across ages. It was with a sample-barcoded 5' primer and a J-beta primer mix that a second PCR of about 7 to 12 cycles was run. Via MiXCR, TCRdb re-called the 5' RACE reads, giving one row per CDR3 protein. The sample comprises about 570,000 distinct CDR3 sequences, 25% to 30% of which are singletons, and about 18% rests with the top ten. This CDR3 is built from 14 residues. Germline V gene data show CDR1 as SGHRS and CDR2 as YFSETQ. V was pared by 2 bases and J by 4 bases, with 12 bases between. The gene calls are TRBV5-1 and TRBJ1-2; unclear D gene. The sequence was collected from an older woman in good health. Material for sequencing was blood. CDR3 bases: TGCGCCAGCAGCTTACTGGATTCAGCCTATGGCTACACCTTC. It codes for CASSLLDSAYGYTF. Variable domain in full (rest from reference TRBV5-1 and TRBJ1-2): KAGVTQTPRYLIKTRGQQVTLSCSPISGHRSVSWYQQTPGQGLQFLFEYFSETQRNKGNFPGRFSGRQFSNSRSEMNVSTLELGDSALYLCASSLLDSAYGYTFGSGTRLTVV.